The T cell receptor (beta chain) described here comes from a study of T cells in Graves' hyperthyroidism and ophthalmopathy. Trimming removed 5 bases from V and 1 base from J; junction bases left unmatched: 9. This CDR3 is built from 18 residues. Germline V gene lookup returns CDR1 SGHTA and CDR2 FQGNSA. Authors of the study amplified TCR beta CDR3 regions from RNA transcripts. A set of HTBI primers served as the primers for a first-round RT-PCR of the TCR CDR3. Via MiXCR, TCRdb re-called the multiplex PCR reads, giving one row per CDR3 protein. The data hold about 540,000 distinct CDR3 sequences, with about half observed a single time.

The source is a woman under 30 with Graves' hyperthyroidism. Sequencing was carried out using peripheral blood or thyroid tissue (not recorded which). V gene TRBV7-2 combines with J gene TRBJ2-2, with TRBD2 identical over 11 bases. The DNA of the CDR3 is TGTGCCAGCAGCCCACTCTCCGGGACTAGCGGGAACACCGGGGAGCTGTTTTTT. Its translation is CASSPLSGTSGNTGELFF.